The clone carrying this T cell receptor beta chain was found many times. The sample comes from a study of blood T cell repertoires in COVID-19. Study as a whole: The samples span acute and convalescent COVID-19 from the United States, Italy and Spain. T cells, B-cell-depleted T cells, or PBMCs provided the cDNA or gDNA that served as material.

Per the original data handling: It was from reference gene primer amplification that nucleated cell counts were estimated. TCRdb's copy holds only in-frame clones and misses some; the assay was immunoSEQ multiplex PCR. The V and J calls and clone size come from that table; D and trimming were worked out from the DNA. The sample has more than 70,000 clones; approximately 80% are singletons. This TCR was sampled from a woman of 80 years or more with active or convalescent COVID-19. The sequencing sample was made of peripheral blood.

In DNA, the CDR3 is TGTGCCAGCCATCGTACAGCCATGAACACTGAAGCTTTCTTT. It is translated as CASHRTAMNTEAFF. The rearrangement uses TRBV6-5 and TRBJ1-1; D is unresolved. Germline V gene lookup returns CDR1 MNHEY and CDR2 SVGAGI. There are 14 residues in the CDR3. V gave up 8 bases and J gave up 0 bases, with 13 bases separating them.